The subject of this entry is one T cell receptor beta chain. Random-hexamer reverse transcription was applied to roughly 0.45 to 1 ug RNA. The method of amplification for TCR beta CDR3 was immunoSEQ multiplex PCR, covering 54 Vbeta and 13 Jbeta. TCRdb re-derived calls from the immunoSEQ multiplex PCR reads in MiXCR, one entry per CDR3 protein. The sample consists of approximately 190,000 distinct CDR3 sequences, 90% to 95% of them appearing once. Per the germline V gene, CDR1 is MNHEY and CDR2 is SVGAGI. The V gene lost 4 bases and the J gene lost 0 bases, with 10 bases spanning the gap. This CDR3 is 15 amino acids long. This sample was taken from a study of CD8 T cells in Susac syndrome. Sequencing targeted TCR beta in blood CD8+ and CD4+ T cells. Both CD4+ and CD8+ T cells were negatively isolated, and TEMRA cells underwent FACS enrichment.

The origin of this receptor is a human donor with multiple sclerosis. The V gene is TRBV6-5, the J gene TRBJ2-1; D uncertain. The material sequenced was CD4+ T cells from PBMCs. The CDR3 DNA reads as TGTGCCAGCAGTTCACAGATATTCTCCTACAATGAGCAGTTCTTC. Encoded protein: CASSSQIFSYNEQFF.